Shown below are 2 T cell receptor beta chains from a single sample sequenced in a study of cytomegalovirus exposure and HLA in healthy donors (dated by TCRdb to about 2017). The library came from the immunoSEQ multiplex PCR assay. TCRdb obtained this table from immuneACCESS and retained in-frame rearrangements with V and J assigned. These tables miss some clones; where compared with another copy, unresolved V genes account for less than half of the shortfall, and the remainder is unexplained. The sample yields fewer than 85,000 clones; 85% to 90% were counted once. The ten largest clones represent 3.5% to 4.5% of the sample. The sequenced sample consisted of PBMCs. The receptors were sampled from a woman between 18 and 29 years old in good health and CMV-seropositive.

The chain combines TRBV30 with TRBJ2-7; D gene unclear. This CDR3 contains 11 residues. Per the germline V gene, CDR1 is GTSNPN and CDR2 is SVGIG (reference sequence). V dropped 5 bases and J dropped 3 bases, with 8 bases sitting between them. CDR3 in DNA: TGTGCCTGGGGTGGCGGCTACGAGCAGTACTTC. It encodes CAWGGGYEQYF.

The chain joins TRBV6-5 to TRBJ1-2; tentative D call: TRBD1 (6 bases). Trimming shortened V by 0 bases and J by 3 bases, and 8 bases separated the two germline ends. This CDR3 region has 14 residues. Per germline, CDR1 MNHEY and CDR2 SVGAGI. This CDR3 is CASSYSKGDYGYTF. As DNA, the CDR3 is TGTGCCAGCAGTTACTCGAAGGGGGACTATGGCTACACCTTC.